This entry describes one T cell receptor (beta chain). The entry originates in a study of identical twins. TCRdb called the 5' RACE reads again in MiXCR, with one record for every CDR3 protein. The data hold roughly 240,000 distinct CDR3 sequences, with 7% observed a single time. In germline, CDR1 is MNHEY, CDR2 SMNVEV (reference sequence). The V and J ends lost 6 bases and 6 bases, in that order; junction bases with no gene match: 10. The length of the CDR3 is 15 residues. The same data also contributed to another study, on yellow fever vaccine responses in identical twins.

V is TRBV27 and J is TRBJ2-1; 8 bases line up with TRBD2. Material: memory (CD45RO+) T cells sorted from blood. The receptor was isolated from a woman younger than 30 in good health. Here the CDR3 reads CASRVDLAGFNEQFF. CDR3 bases: TGTGCCAGCAGAGTGGACTTAGCGGGATTCAATGAGCAGTTCTTC.